This T cell receptor (beta chain) was retrieved from a study of T cells in localized non-small cell lung cancer. Germline CDR1 and CDR2: MNHEY and SMNVEV (reference sequence). V lost 2 bases and J 5 bases, leaving 18 bases between the germline ends. The CDR3 contains 16 residues. Concerning this clone: Its antigen is still unknown.

Generated by immunoSEQ multiplex PCR, the TCRdb table keeps only in-frame clones and is missing some. The sample carries tens of thousands of clones, 65% to 85% recorded once. General study results and limits: Within adjacent lung there appeared a median approximately 57 of the top 100 tumor clones. Highest T cell clonality was seen in uninvolved adjacent lung, surpassing that measured in tumor.

The gene calls are TRBV27 and TRBJ1-2; D is unclear. This sequence originates from a female donor aged 60 or older with stage I lung adenocarcinoma. This specimen was peripheral blood, taken before any cancer treatment. CDR3 sequence reads: CASSLIGGRVMYGYTF. Written as DNA, the CDR3 is TGTGCCAGCAGTTTAATTGGAGGCAGAGTTATGTATGGCTACACCTTC.